Presented here are 31 T cell receptor beta chains from one specimen sequenced in a study of response to subunit inactivated influenza vaccine (dated by TCRdb to 2016 to 2019). The protocol used for the library was RT-PCR. Sequencer: Illumina HiSeq 2500. Through fastp at Q25 and MiXCR, TCRdb rebuilt clones from the public reads, retaining in-frame beta chains. Rows merge per CDR3 protein into single entries with the most common DNA and genes. Present in this sample are hundreds of thousands of distinct CDR3 sequences, approximately 21% of which were seen just once. Jointly, the top ten make up 10% to 13% of the sample. The source was PBMCs from blood, collected 21 months after vaccination. The receptor set was obtained from a man between 50 and 69 years old who received an inactivated influenza vaccine. Donor details come from another sample of the same person, matched by shared clones.

This chain links TRBV6-5 with TRBJ2-2, with D possibly TRBD1 on 5 matching bases. Germline CDR1 MNHEY, CDR2 SVGAGI. V lost 2 bases and J lost 0, with 7 bases in between. CDR3 length equals 15 residues. The CDR3 DNA is TGTGCCAGCAGTTACAGGGGCGCGAACACCGGGGAGCTGTTTTTT. As protein: CASSYRGANTGELFF.

This clonotype appeared a few times. The J gene is TRBJ2-1, the V gene TRBV20-1; D perhaps matches TRBD1 (5 bases). The CDR3 sequence is 15 residues long. Germline V gives CDR1 DFQATT, CDR2 SNEGSKA (reference sequence). Trimming removed 8 bases from V and 3 bases from J, with 20 bases in between. This chain's CDR3 is CSSVAKGPYYNEQFF. The DNA of the CDR3 is TGCAGTTCCGTTGCGAAGGGGCCGTACTACAATGAGCAGTTCTTC.

The sample holds a few counts of this clonotype. The V call is TRBV20-1, the J call TRBJ1-1; D gene unclear. This CDR3 spans 13 amino acids. The germline CDR1 and CDR2 sequences are DFQATT and SNEGSKA (reference sequence). V shed 5 bases and J shed 4 bases, with 14 bases lying between them. CDR3 amino acids: CSARGESGTEAFF. In nucleotides, the CDR3 is TGCAGTGCTCGCGGGGAAAGCGGCACTGAAGCTTTCTTT.

Concerning this clonotype itself: A much bigger clone sits one base away, suggesting this may be a read error. This chain links TRBV2 with TRBJ1-5, with 8 positions matching TRBD1. Near its end, the DNA agrees better with TRBJ2-3, so the J call may be wrong. This CDR3 is 19 amino acids long. Germline V lookup: CDR1 SNHLY, CDR2 FYNNEI. DNA for the CDR3: TGTGCCAGCAGTCAAACGGACAGGGATATGGGGTTTGGCAATCAGCCCCAGTATTTT. It is translated as CASSQTDRDMGFGNQPQYF.

This clonotype appeared a few times. The chain combines TRBV20-1 with TRBJ2-1; D perhaps matches TRBD2 (5 bases). This CDR3 spans 12 amino acids. Per germline, CDR1 DFQATT and CDR2 SNEGSKA (reference sequence). This chain's CDR3 is CLARSTYNEQFF. DNA for the CDR3: TGCTTAGCGAGGTCGACCTACAATGAGCAGTTCTTC.

The V call is TRBV6-5, the J call TRBJ1-2; TRBD1 matches 9 bases. Germline V gene lookup returns CDR1 MNHEY and CDR2 SVGAGI. This CDR3 has 14 residues. The ends lost 6 bases at V and 5 bases at J; junction bases unmatched: 7. CDR3 bases: TGTGCCAGCAGATACGCGGACAGGGGTTATGGCTACACCTTC. It encodes CASRYADRGYGYTF.

In this sample, this clonotype turned up a few times. The gene calls are TRBV6-1 and TRBJ1-2, with 7 bases lining up with TRBD1. Germline V gene sequence: CDR1 MNHNS, CDR2 SASEGT. V was clipped by 10 bases and J by 1 base; unmatched bases: 12. This CDR3 is 15 amino acids long. The CDR3 nucleotides read TGTGCCACCATAAGTCCCGGGACAGTTAACTATGGCTACACCTTC. As protein: CATISPGTVNYGYTF.

This clonotype appeared many times. V gene TRBV4-2 combines with J gene TRBJ2-7, with D perhaps matching TRBD2 (7 bases). V was trimmed by 0 bases and J by 1 base, leaving 19 bases between them. The germline V gene encodes CDR1 LGHNA and CDR2 YNFKEQ. The CDR3 runs to 18 residues. CDR3 nucleotides: TGTGCCAGCAGCCAAGAACGGTTGAGGGGGGGTAGGTCCTACGAGCAGTACTTC. This sequence encodes CASSQERLRGGRSYEQYF.

The gene calls are TRBV6-1 and TRBJ1-2, with D unresolved. Germline-derived CDR1 and CDR2 are MNHNS and SASEGT. This CDR3 contains 14 residues. The V end lost 6 bases, the J end lost 0 bases, and 11 bases lay between the germline ends. The CDR3 DNA sequence: TGTGCCAGCAGCCGAGTCGACGCTAACTATGGCTACACCTTC. This translates into CASSRVDANYGYTF.

The sample holds a few counts of this clonotype. The chain employs TRBV20-1 and TRBJ1-4, with no clear D. The V gene lost 3 bases and the J gene lost 4 bases, with 12 bases spanning the gap. The CDR3 spans 14 residues. Germline CDR1 and CDR2: DFQATT and SNEGSKA (reference sequence). The chain's CDR3 is CSARYTAGNEKLFF. CDR3 coding DNA: TGCAGTGCTAGGTACACCGCCGGTAATGAAAAACTGTTTTTT.

The chain carries TRBV3-1 and TRBJ2-1; 15 positions agree with TRBD2. Trimming at V came to 5 bases and at J to 13 bases, leaving 6 bases not matched to a gene. The CDR3 totals 14 residues. The germline V gene encodes CDR1 LGHDT and CDR2 YNNKEL (reference sequence). The CDR3 DNA follows: TGTGCCAGCAGCGGTGGACTAGCGGGGGGGATTCAGTTCTTC. This codes for CASSGGLAGGIQFF.

The J gene is TRBJ1-1, the V gene TRBV7-9; D unclear. V lost 5 bases and J 2 bases, leaving 9 bases between the germline ends. The V gene's germline CDR1 is SEHNR and CDR2 FQNEAQ (reference sequence). The CDR3 extends over 13 amino acids. This CDR3 reads CASSQFINTEAFF. Here the CDR3 DNA reads TGTGCCAGCAGCCAATTCATCAACACTGAAGCTTTCTTT.

The chain combines TRBV2 with TRBJ2-1, with no clear D. Looked up from germline, CDR1 is SNHLY and CDR2 is FYNNEI. The CDR3 extends over 13 amino acids. Trimming shortened V by 7 bases and J by 3 bases, and 10 bases separated the two germline ends. The CDR3 bases are TGTGCCAGCACCCTTACTTACTACAATGAGCAGTTCTTC. Its translation is CASTLTYYNEQFF.

CDR3 residues: CATRLEPTHTEETQYF. In DNA form, the CDR3 reads TGTGCCACTCGACTCGAGCCGACTCACACCGAAGAGACCCAGTACTTC. This rearrangement joins TRBV15 to TRBJ2-5; D gene unclear. The V gene's germline CDR1 is LNHNV and CDR2 YYDKDF (reference sequence). V lost 9 bases and J lost 3, with 23 bases in between. The CDR3 is 16 residues long.

DNA of the CDR3: TGCGCCAGCAGCCAATGGAGCGGGGGCCCCCCCTACGAGCAGTACTTC. Its protein product is CASSQWSGGPPYEQYF. The chain joins TRBV4-1 to TRBJ2-7; TRBD2 agrees at 8 bases. The CDR3 runs to 16 residues. Germline assignment: CDR1 MGHRA and CDR2 YSYEKL. The junction had 8 bases not matched to a gene; V was cut back by 2 bases and J by 2 bases.

V usage is TRBV5-1 and J usage is TRBJ1-1; TRBD1 is a possible D gene (6 bases). Germline V gene lookup returns CDR1 SGHRS and CDR2 YFSETQ. V was cut by 5 bases and J by 2 bases, with 13 bases left in between. This CDR3 has 14 amino acids. CDR3 nucleotides: TGCGCCAGCAGTTATCAGGGGTCCAACACTGAAGCTTTCTTT. This encodes CASSYQGSNTEAFF.

This sequence joins TRBV20-1 and TRBJ1-5, with D unclear. V lost 3 bases and J 2 bases, leaving 11 bases between the germline ends. The CDR3 contains 14 residues. Germline CDR1 is DFQATT and CDR2 is SNEGSKA (reference sequence). The CDR3 region has the DNA TGCAGTGCTAGGGGCCAGATCGGCAATCAGCCCCAGCATTTT. It translates to CSARGQIGNQPQHF.

At least ten counts were recorded for this clonotype. V usage is TRBV7-2 and J usage is TRBJ1-1; D unresolved. Germline loops: CDR1 SGHTA, CDR2 FQGNSA. Trimming cost V 8 bases and J 0 bases, with 13 bases left between them. This CDR3 has 14 amino acids. DNA for the CDR3: TGTGCCAGCGAAGACATTTGGGTGAACACTGAAGCTTTCTTT. It encodes CASEDIWVNTEAFF. Variable domain in full (rest from reference TRBV7-2 and TRBJ1-1): GAGVSQSPSNKVTEKGKDVELRCDPISGHTALYWYRQSLGQGLEFLIYFQGNSAPDKSGLPSDRFSAERTGGSVSTLTIQRTQQEDSAVYLCASEDIWVNTEAFFGQGTRLTVV.

The sample holds many counts of this clonotype. The chain joins TRBV2 to TRBJ2-4; D not certain. This CDR3 is 12 amino acids long. Germline loops: CDR1 SNHLY, CDR2 FYNNEI. Trimming stripped 9 bases from V and 0 bases from J, with 6 bases between. This chain's CDR3 is CARPEAKNIQYF. For the CDR3, the DNA is TGTGCCAGACCAGAAGCCAAAAACATTCAGTACTTC.

This clonotype was seen a few times. V usage is TRBV20-1 and J usage is TRBJ1-2, with D perhaps TRBD1 (5 bases). Trimming removed 6 bases from V and 4 bases from J, with 9 bases in between. CDR1 is DFQATT, CDR2 SNEGSKA, per germline (reference sequence). This CDR3 region has 11 residues. The chain's CDR3 is CSASGGYGYTF. The CDR3 DNA sequence: TGCAGTGCAAGCGGGGGCTATGGCTACACCTTC.

This clonotype has just a few counts. The chain couples TRBV28 to TRBJ1-2, with a possible D match to TRBD1 (5 bases). The CDR3 is 14 residues long. Trimming left V 4 bases short and J 8 bases short, with 17 bases between. Germline-derived CDR1 and CDR2 are MDHEN and SYDVKM. CDR3 amino acids: CASSSPFNPGGYTF. The CDR3 region has the DNA TGTGCCAGCAGTTCCCCCTTCAACCCAGGGGGCTACACCTTC.

V is TRBV28 and J is TRBJ2-3; D gene unclear. V lost 6 bases, J lost 8 bases, and 18 bases lay in between. Germline V gene sequence: CDR1 MDHEN, CDR2 SYDVKM. The CDR3 is 14 amino acids. The CDR3 protein is CASSDPINSVTQYF. Here the CDR3 DNA reads TGTGCCAGCAGCGATCCCATAAATAGTGTTACGCAGTATTTT.

This chain connects TRBV18 to TRBJ1-1, with a possible D match to TRBD1 (5 bases). The CDR3 loop spans 14 amino acids. Germline V gene lookup returns CDR1 KGHSH and CDR2 LQKENI. V was pared by 0 bases and J by 10 bases, with 15 bases between. This CDR3 reads CASSPPEQGVRAFF. The CDR3 DNA reads TGTGCCAGCTCACCACCGGAGCAGGGCGTACGAGCTTTCTTT.

This clonotype was seen many times. The chain combines TRBV28 with TRBJ1-1; D is unclear. The CDR3 spans 16 residues. V was shortened by 4 bases and J by 0 bases, with 15 bases between the two germline ends. Germline values: CDR1 MDHEN, CDR2 SYDVKM. The CDR3 nucleotides are TGTGCCAGCAGTTACCTCTTTCAGAACCTGAACACTGAAGCTTTCTTT. Protein sequence: CASSYLFQNLNTEAFF.

This chain connects TRBV2 to TRBJ1-6; 8 bases agree with TRBD1. Germline V gene sequence: CDR1 SNHLY, CDR2 FYNNEI. Unmatched junction bases numbered 5, after V lost 7 bases and J lost 9 bases. The length of the CDR3 is 13 residues. DNA of the CDR3: TGTGCCAGCAACGGACAGGGCCTTTCACCCCTCCACTTT. It is translated as CASNGQGLSPLHF.

The gene calls are TRBV12-3 or TRBV12-4 and TRBJ1-2; the match to TRBD1 covers 7 bases. This CDR3 contains 12 residues. V shed 6 bases and J 4 bases; nucleotides not matched to a gene: 2. CDR3 bases: TGTGCCAGCAGGGGGACAGCCTATGGCTACACCTTC. It is translated as CASRGTAYGYTF.

This clonotype showed up just a few times. V is TRBV7-2 and J is TRBJ1-5; TRBD1 matches at 8 bases. CDR3 length: 14 residues. The J segment lost 6 bases and the V segment lost 5 bases, leaving 6 bases of the junction unmatched. Germline CDR1 SGHTA, CDR2 FQGNSA. In DNA, the CDR3 is TGTGCCAGCAGCGGTCACAGGGGGAGTCAGCCCCAGCATTTT. Its protein product is CASSGHRGSQPQHF.

This clonotype appeared a few times. The chain uses TRBV27 and TRBJ1-5, with D maybe TRBD1 (6 bases). The CDR3 consists of 15 residues. Germline V lookup: CDR1 MNHEY, CDR2 SMNVEV (reference sequence). The V gene lost 6 bases and the J gene lost 3 bases, with 15 bases spanning the gap. This CDR3 is CASSLARGLNQPQHF. The CDR3 bases are TGTGCCAGCAGCCTCGCCAGGGGACTCAATCAGCCCCAGCATTTT.

Concerning this clonotype itself: Given the absence of the conserved phenylalanine or tryptophan at the CDR3 end, a read error is likely. The DNA is left out, because the CDR3 cannot be placed on it with certainty; the CDR3 is given as TCRdb lists it. The CDR3 spells CASSFPPSPVGSNGLC. The rearrangement uses TRBV5-1 and TRBJ1-1. The CDR3 adds up to 16 amino acids, both ends counted. Germline CDR1 is SGHRS and CDR2 is YFSETQ.

This clonotype was detected only a few times. The chain is built from TRBV7-2 and TRBJ1-1; no definite D call. V shed 7 bases and J shed 10 bases, with 22 bases lying between them. CDR1 SGHTA and CDR2 FQGNSA come from the germline V gene. The CDR3 contains 14 residues. The CDR3 sequence: CASTSSVSSGGAFF. The CDR3 nucleotides read TGTGCCAGCACCTCATCGGTATCCAGCGGAGGAGCTTTCTTT.

V gene TRBV20-1 combines with J gene TRBJ2-3; 13 nucleotides match TRBD2. The germline V gene encodes CDR1 DFQATT and CDR2 SNEGSKA (reference sequence). V gave up 4 bases and J gave up 2 bases; unmatched junction bases: 3. This CDR3 comprises 15 residues. The CDR3 nucleotides are TGCAGTGCTAAGGGACTAGCGGGATCCACAGATACGCAGTATTTT. Its protein is CSAKGLAGSTDTQYF.